A selection of T cell receptor beta chains follows, all from one sample in a study of blood T cell repertoires in COVID-19. Sequencing was performed with immunoSEQ multiplex PCR; in TCRdb, only in-frame clones are kept and a portion is missing. The sample carries 240,000 or so clones, roughly 83% recorded once. The sample consisted of peripheral blood. Every receptor here comes from a man aged 80 or over with acute or convalescent COVID-19. Each CDR3 is given with its conserved first and last residue. Each record gives: clone size, V gene, J gene, D gene, CDR3 protein, CDR3 DNA. The D gene is left open where the match is weak. For some rows the clone size is stated as once, few or many, or as a class when expanded; others skip it.

clone_size: -
v_call: TRBV24-1
j_call: TRBJ2-3
d_call: -
cdr3_aa: CATSGLSRGYTDTQYF
cdr3_nt: TGTGCCACCAGTGGCCTGAGCAGGGGCTACACAGATACGCAGTATTTT

clone_size: -
v_call: TRBV3-1/TRBV3-2
j_call: TRBJ1-1
d_call: -
cdr3_aa: CASSQGGLGTEAFF
cdr3_nt: TGTGCCAGCAGCCAAGGAGGGTTGGGCACTGAAGCTTTCTTT

clone_size: -
v_call: TRBV5-1
j_call: TRBJ1-2
d_call: -
cdr3_aa: CASSPEGNYGYTF
cdr3_nt: TGCGCCAGCAGCCCGGAGGGTAACTATGGCTACACCTTC

clone_size: -
v_call: TRBV6-5
j_call: TRBJ2-7
d_call: -
cdr3_aa: CASSYAPTEDYEQYF
cdr3_nt: TGTGCCAGCAGTTACGCCCCCACCGAGGATTACGAGCAGTACTTC

clone_size: -
v_call: TRBV7-6
j_call: TRBJ1-1
d_call: -
cdr3_aa: CASRPRQLALDAEAFF
cdr3_nt: TGTGCCAGCAGACCTCGACAGCTGGCGTTGGACGCTGAAGCTTTCTTT

clone_size: -
v_call: TRBV6-1
j_call: TRBJ2-3
d_call: -
cdr3_aa: CASRYPGEADTQYF
cdr3_nt: TGTGCCAGCAGATACCCAGGGGAAGCAGATACGCAGTATTTT

clone_size: -
v_call: TRBV5-6
j_call: TRBJ1-4
d_call: -
cdr3_aa: CASSLDGQGNEKLFF
cdr3_nt: TGTGCCAGCAGCTTGGACGGGCAGGGTAATGAAAAACTGTTTTTT

clone_size: -
v_call: TRBV21-1
j_call: TRBJ2-1
d_call: -
cdr3_aa: CASSKGGGREGINEQFF
cdr3_nt: TGTGCCAGCAGCAAAGGGGGAGGTCGGGAGGGAATCAATGAGCAGTTCTTC

clone_size: few
v_call: TRBV11-1
j_call: TRBJ1-3
d_call: -
cdr3_aa: CASSLGQIGNTIYF
cdr3_nt: TGTGCCAGCAGCTTGGGGCAAATCGGAAACACCATATATTTT

clone_size: few
v_call: TRBV7-2
j_call: TRBJ2-7
d_call: TRBD2
cdr3_aa: CASSLFQTSASYEQYF
cdr3_nt: TGTGCCAGCAGCTTATTTCAGACTAGCGCGAGCTACGAGCAGTACTTC

clone_size: -
v_call: TRBV29-1
j_call: TRBJ2-7
d_call: TRBD1
cdr3_aa: CSDGQDYEQYF
cdr3_nt: TGCAGCGACGGACAGGACTACGAGCAGTACTTC

clone_size: -
v_call: TRBV3-1/TRBV3-2
j_call: TRBJ2-3
d_call: -
cdr3_aa: CASSQDPGDTQYF
cdr3_nt: TGTGCCAGCAGCCAAGATCCCGGAGATACGCAGTATTTT

clone_size: -
v_call: TRBV11-2
j_call: TRBJ1-4
d_call: -
cdr3_aa: CASSSELRLTTNEKLFF
cdr3_nt: TGTGCCAGCAGCTCAGAGCTCAGGCTGACAACTAATGAAAAACTGTTTTTT

clone_size: -
v_call: TRBV19
j_call: TRBJ2-2
d_call: -
cdr3_aa: CATPIGGGGEVTGELFF
cdr3_nt: TGTGCCACCCCTATCGGTGGGGGAGGAGAGGTTACCGGGGAGCTGTTTTTT

clone_size: -
v_call: TRBV12-3/TRBV12-4
j_call: TRBJ2-2
d_call: -
cdr3_aa: CASSFGGAGELFF
cdr3_nt: TGTGCCAGCAGTTTCGGCGGAGCCGGGGAGCTGTTTTTT

clone_size: -
v_call: TRBV28
j_call: TRBJ1-1
d_call: TRBD1
cdr3_aa: CASSPPRQGTEAFF
cdr3_nt: TGTGCCAGCAGTCCCCCTAGACAGGGCACTGAAGCTTTCTTT

clone_size: once
v_call: TRBV28
j_call: TRBJ1-6
d_call: -
cdr3_aa: CASTPRLGAGNSPLHF
cdr3_nt: TGTGCCAGCACTCCTAGGTTGGGGGCGGGTAATTCACCCCTCCACTTT

clone_size: -
v_call: TRBV7-8
j_call: TRBJ1-5
d_call: -
cdr3_aa: CASSPPGRNGGQPQHF
cdr3_nt: TGTGCCAGCAGCCCCCCGGGGAGGAATGGAGGTCAGCCCCAGCATTTT

clone_size: -
v_call: TRBV7-8
j_call: TRBJ1-5
d_call: -
cdr3_aa: CASSWSFAGNQPQHF
cdr3_nt: TGTGCCAGCAGCTGGTCATTCGCGGGGAATCAGCCCCAGCATTTT

clone_size: -
v_call: TRBV19
j_call: TRBJ1-4
d_call: -
cdr3_aa: CAGPKGGPGEKLFF
cdr3_nt: TGTGCCGGCCCCAAAGGGGGTCCGGGTGAAAAACTGTTTTTT

clone_size: -
v_call: TRBV9
j_call: TRBJ1-4
d_call: -
cdr3_aa: CASSVSQANEKLFF
cdr3_nt: TGTGCCAGCAGCGTGAGTCAGGCTAATGAAAAACTGTTTTTT

clone_size: -
v_call: TRBV18
j_call: TRBJ1-5
d_call: -
cdr3_aa: CASSLVSDQPQHF
cdr3_nt: TGTGCCAGCTCATTAGTATCGGATCAGCCCCAGCATTTT

clone_size: -
v_call: TRBV18
j_call: TRBJ1-2
d_call: -
cdr3_aa: CASSPPEQGRRYTF
cdr3_nt: TGTGCCAGCTCACCACCGGAGCAGGGTAGGCGCTACACCTTC

clone_size: -
v_call: TRBV2
j_call: TRBJ2-3
d_call: -
cdr3_aa: CASSPSPDTQYF
cdr3_nt: TGTGCCAGCAGTCCTTCCCCAGATACGCAGTATTTT

clone_size: -
v_call: TRBV10-2
j_call: TRBJ1-1
d_call: TRBD1
cdr3_aa: CASSEKDRGDTEAFF
cdr3_nt: TGCGCCAGCAGTGAAAAAGACAGGGGAGACACTGAAGCTTTCTTT

clone_size: -
v_call: TRBV4-1
j_call: TRBJ1-6
d_call: -
cdr3_aa: CASSQGFAGASYNSPLHF
cdr3_nt: TGCGCCAGCAGCCAAGGGTTTGCGGGGGCCTCCTATAATTCACCCCTCCACTTT

clone_size: -
v_call: TRBV3-1/TRBV3-2
j_call: TRBJ2-3
d_call: TRBD2
cdr3_aa: CASCSGGGSTDTQYF
cdr3_nt: TGTGCCAGCTGCTCGGGCGGGGGAAGCACAGATACGCAGTATTTT

clone_size: -
v_call: TRBV28
j_call: TRBJ2-7
d_call: TRBD1
cdr3_aa: CASSLFPDRPSDEQYF
cdr3_nt: TGTGCCAGCAGTTTGTTTCCGGACAGGCCGTCGGACGAGCAGTACTTC

clone_size: -
v_call: TRBV11-2
j_call: TRBJ1-6
d_call: -
cdr3_aa: CATRGEGLSPLHF
cdr3_nt: TGTGCCACCCGGGGGGAGGGGCTCTCACCCCTCCACTTT

clone_size: once
v_call: TRBV7-9
j_call: TRBJ2-7
d_call: TRBD1
cdr3_aa: CATGTASYEQYF
cdr3_nt: TGTGCAACCGGGACAGCCTCCTACGAGCAGTACTTC

clone_size: -
v_call: TRBV19
j_call: TRBJ2-3
d_call: -
cdr3_aa: CASSSAGADTQYF
cdr3_nt: TGTGCCAGTAGTTCGGCAGGGGCGGATACGCAGTATTTT

clone_size: -
v_call: TRBV5-5
j_call: TRBJ2-2
d_call: TRBD1
cdr3_aa: CASTLRGQVNTGELFF
cdr3_nt: TGTGCCAGCACCCTAAGGGGACAGGTTAACACCGGGGAGCTGTTTTTT

clone_size: -
v_call: TRBV5-5
j_call: TRBJ2-7
d_call: TRBD1
cdr3_aa: CASSLTGQAFSEQYF
cdr3_nt: TGTGCCAGCAGCTTGACGGGACAGGCTTTTTCCGAGCAGTACTTC

clone_size: -
v_call: TRBV15
j_call: TRBJ2-7
d_call: TRBD1
cdr3_aa: CATSREGTGIAEQYF
cdr3_nt: TGTGCCACCAGCAGAGAAGGGACAGGGATAGCCGAGCAGTACTTC

clone_size: once
v_call: TRBV6-5
j_call: TRBJ1-3
d_call: -
cdr3_aa: CASTARQFSGNTIYF
cdr3_nt: TGTGCCAGCACCGCCCGTCAGTTCTCTGGAAACACCATATATTTT

clone_size: once
v_call: TRBV27
j_call: TRBJ1-3
d_call: -
cdr3_aa: CASSYVAGNTIYF
cdr3_nt: TGTGCCAGCTCCTACGTCGCTGGAAACACCATATATTTT

clone_size: -
v_call: TRBV19
j_call: TRBJ2-7
d_call: TRBD2
cdr3_aa: CASSQLAGGHEQYF
cdr3_nt: TGTGCCAGTAGCCAACTAGCGGGAGGCCACGAGCAGTACTTC

clone_size: -
v_call: TRBV4-2
j_call: TRBJ2-1
d_call: TRBD2
cdr3_aa: CASSLAGGPSNEQFF
cdr3_nt: TGTGCCAGCAGCCTAGCGGGGGGCCCGAGCAATGAGCAGTTCTTC

clone_size: -
v_call: TRBV24-1
j_call: TRBJ1-5
d_call: TRBD1
cdr3_aa: CATSDSGQGQGQPQHF
cdr3_nt: TGTGCCACCAGTGATTCCGGACAGGGGCAGGGCCAGCCCCAGCATTTT

clone_size: few
v_call: TRBV10-2
j_call: TRBJ1-2
d_call: -
cdr3_aa: CASSLDTANYGYTF
cdr3_nt: TGCGCCAGCAGTCTGGACACGGCTAACTATGGCTACACCTTC